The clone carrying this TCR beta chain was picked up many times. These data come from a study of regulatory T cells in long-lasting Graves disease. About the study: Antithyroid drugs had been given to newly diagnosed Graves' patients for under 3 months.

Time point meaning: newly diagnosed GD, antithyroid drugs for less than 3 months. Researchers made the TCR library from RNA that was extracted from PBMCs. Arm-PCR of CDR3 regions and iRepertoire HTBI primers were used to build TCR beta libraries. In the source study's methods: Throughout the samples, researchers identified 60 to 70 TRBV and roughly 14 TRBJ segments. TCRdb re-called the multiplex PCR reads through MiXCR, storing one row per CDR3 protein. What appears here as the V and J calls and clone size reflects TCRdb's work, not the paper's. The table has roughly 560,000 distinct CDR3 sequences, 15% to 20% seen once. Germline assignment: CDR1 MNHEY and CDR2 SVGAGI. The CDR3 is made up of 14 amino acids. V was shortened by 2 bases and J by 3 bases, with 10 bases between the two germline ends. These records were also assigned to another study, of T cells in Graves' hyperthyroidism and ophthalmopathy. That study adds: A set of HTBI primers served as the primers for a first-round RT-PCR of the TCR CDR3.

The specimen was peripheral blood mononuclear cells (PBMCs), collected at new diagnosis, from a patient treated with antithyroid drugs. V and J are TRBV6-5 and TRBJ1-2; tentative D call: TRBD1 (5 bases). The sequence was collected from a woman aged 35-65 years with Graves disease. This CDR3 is CASSYRVGDYGYTF. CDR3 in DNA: TGTGCCAGCAGTTACAGGGTGGGGGACTATGGCTACACCTTC.